The rows below give T cell receptor beta chains drawn from one sample of a study of cytomegalovirus exposure and HLA in healthy donors. The assay was immunoSEQ multiplex PCR, and TCRdb's table has in-frame clones only and misses some. The table shows 75,000 to 90,000 clones, with approximately 80% occurring only once. Input material: PBMCs. Every receptor here comes from a woman between 40 and 50 years old in good health and CMV-seropositive. Both conserved end residues are part of each CDR3. A D gene is named only where the DNA matches it firmly. Only some rows state a clone size, as once, few, many or a class for expanded clones.

clone_size: .; j_call: TRBJ1-2; cdr3_length: 13; v_call: TRBV30; d_call: TRBD1; cdr3_nt: TGTGCCTGGAGTCTCCCAGGGGGCGAAGGCTACACCTTC; cdr3_aa: CAWSLPGGEGYTF
clone_size: .; j_call: TRBJ1-1; cdr3_length: 13; v_call: TRBV13; d_call: TRBD1; cdr3_nt: TGTGCCAGCATAAGAGGGGGCAGCACTGAAGCTTTCTTT; cdr3_aa: CASIRGGSTEAFF
clone_size: once; j_call: TRBJ1-1; cdr3_length: 14; v_call: TRBV4-2; d_call: TRBD1; cdr3_nt: TGTGCCAGCAGCCAGACAGGGGTGAACACTGAAGCTTTCTTT; cdr3_aa: CASSQTGVNTEAFF
clone_size: .; j_call: TRBJ1-2; cdr3_length: 15; v_call: TRBV6-1; d_call: TRBD1; cdr3_nt: TGTGCCAGCAGTAAAAGACAGGGGGCTAACTATGGCTACACCTTC; cdr3_aa: CASSKRQGANYGYTF
clone_size: .; j_call: TRBJ2-1; cdr3_length: 16; v_call: TRBV4-3; d_call: .; cdr3_nt: TGCGCCAGCAGCCAAGAACTCTTCCTCTCCTACAATGAGCAGTTCTTC; cdr3_aa: CASSQELFLSYNEQFF
clone_size: .; j_call: TRBJ2-7; cdr3_length: 13; v_call: TRBV6-5; d_call: .; cdr3_nt: TGTGCCAGCAGCCTAAAACCGGACAGAGAGCAGTACTTC; cdr3_aa: CASSLKPDREQYF
clone_size: once; j_call: TRBJ2-6; cdr3_length: 18; v_call: TRBV19; d_call: .; cdr3_nt: TGTGCCAGTAGTATAACCCGGGACATAACCTCTGGGGCCAACGTCCTGACTTTC; cdr3_aa: CASSITRDITSGANVLTF
clone_size: .; j_call: TRBJ1-5; cdr3_length: 18; v_call: TRBV18; d_call: TRBD1; cdr3_nt: TGTGCCAGCTCGACAACCGGGACAGGGGGCGCATCAGGTCAGCCCCAGCATTTT; cdr3_aa: CASSTTGTGGASGQPQHF
clone_size: .; j_call: TRBJ1-5; cdr3_length: 13; v_call: TRBV19; d_call: TRBD1; cdr3_nt: TGTGCCAGCCGGGACAGGGAGATTCAGCCCCAGCATTTT; cdr3_aa: CASRDREIQPQHF
clone_size: .; j_call: TRBJ1-1; cdr3_length: 19; v_call: TRBV5-1; d_call: .; cdr3_nt: TGCGCCAGCAGCTTTAGTGCGTTGGATAGCAGGGTACGGAACACTGAAGCTTTCTTT; cdr3_aa: CASSFSALDSRVRNTEAFF
clone_size: .; j_call: TRBJ2-6; cdr3_length: 18; v_call: TRBV27; d_call: .; cdr3_nt: TGTGCCAGCAGTCCGCGGGACAGCCAAAGCTCTGGGGCCAACGTCCTGACTTTC; cdr3_aa: CASSPRDSQSSGANVLTF
clone_size: .; j_call: TRBJ2-7; cdr3_length: 12; v_call: TRBV18; d_call: .; cdr3_nt: TGTGCCAGCTCACTCGGTGAAGACGAGCAGTACTTC; cdr3_aa: CASSLGEDEQYF
clone_size: .; j_call: TRBJ2-1; cdr3_length: 16; v_call: TRBV28; d_call: TRBD2; cdr3_nt: TGTGCCAGCAGGTCGGGACTAGCGGGGGGCCGGGATGAGCAGTTCTTC; cdr3_aa: CASRSGLAGGRDEQFF
clone_size: .; j_call: TRBJ2-3; cdr3_length: 17; v_call: TRBV7-2; d_call: TRBD2; cdr3_nt: TGTGCCAGCAGCTACCGGACTAGCGGGGGAAGCACAGATACGCAGTATTTT; cdr3_aa: CASSYRTSGGSTDTQYF
clone_size: .; j_call: TRBJ2-1; cdr3_length: 13; v_call: TRBV29-1; d_call: TRBD1; cdr3_nt: TGCAGCGTTGGACCGACAGGGGTAAATGAGCAGTTCTTC; cdr3_aa: CSVGPTGVNEQFF
clone_size: .; j_call: TRBJ1-2; cdr3_length: 14; v_call: TRBV2; d_call: TRBD1; cdr3_nt: TGTGCCAGCAGTGTTGAGGACAGGATCTATGGCTACACCTTC; cdr3_aa: CASSVEDRIYGYTF
clone_size: .; j_call: TRBJ2-3; cdr3_length: 18; v_call: TRBV4-2; d_call: TRBD2; cdr3_nt: TGTGCCAGCAGCCAAGATCCCACTAGCGGGGGGCGCACAGATACGCAGTATTTT; cdr3_aa: CASSQDPTSGGRTDTQYF
clone_size: few; j_call: TRBJ2-6; cdr3_length: 17; v_call: TRBV7-9; d_call: TRBD1; cdr3_nt: TGTTCCAGCAGCTTCGTGACAGGGCCCTCTGGGGCCAACGTCCTGACTTTC; cdr3_aa: CSSSFVTGPSGANVLTF
clone_size: .; j_call: TRBJ1-6; cdr3_length: 15; v_call: TRBV10-3; d_call: TRBD1; cdr3_nt: TGTGCCATCAGGGGGACAGGGGAGGAGAATTCACCCCTCCACTTT; cdr3_aa: CAIRGTGEENSPLHF
clone_size: once; j_call: TRBJ2-2; cdr3_length: 15; v_call: TRBV30; d_call: TRBD1; cdr3_nt: TGTGCCTGGAGTGTACAGGGGTGGAACACCGGGGAGCTGTTTTTT; cdr3_aa: CAWSVQGWNTGELFF
clone_size: .; j_call: TRBJ1-1; cdr3_length: 15; v_call: TRBV6-5; d_call: .; cdr3_nt: TGTGCCAGCAGTTACGCCATGACAGGAGACACTGAAGCTTTCTTT; cdr3_aa: CASSYAMTGDTEAFF
clone_size: .; j_call: TRBJ1-3; cdr3_length: 14; v_call: TRBV7-2; d_call: .; cdr3_nt: TGTGCCAGCAGAGAGGGCACCTCTGGAAACACCATATATTTT; cdr3_aa: CASREGTSGNTIYF
clone_size: .; j_call: TRBJ1-2; cdr3_length: 14; v_call: TRBV4-1; d_call: .; cdr3_nt: TGCGCCAGCAGCCAAGATCCCAGGCCTTATGGCTACACCTTC; cdr3_aa: CASSQDPRPYGYTF
clone_size: .; j_call: TRBJ2-7; cdr3_length: 14; v_call: TRBV19; d_call: .; cdr3_nt: TGTGCCAGTAGTTTTTCCGTTCTGAGGTCCGAGCAGTACTTC; cdr3_aa: CASSFSVLRSEQYF
clone_size: .; j_call: TRBJ1-3; cdr3_length: 13; v_call: TRBV5-1; d_call: .; cdr3_nt: TGCGCCAGCAACGGGGAATCTGGAAACACCATATATTTT; cdr3_aa: CASNGESGNTIYF
clone_size: few; j_call: TRBJ1-2; cdr3_length: 12; v_call: TRBV28; d_call: .; cdr3_nt: TGTGCCAGCAGTTTAATGAGCTATGGCTACACCTTC; cdr3_aa: CASSLMSYGYTF
clone_size: .; j_call: TRBJ1-1; cdr3_length: 14; v_call: TRBV28; d_call: TRBD1; cdr3_nt: TGTGCCAGCAGTTTATCTAGACAGGGCACTGAAGCTTTCTTT; cdr3_aa: CASSLSRQGTEAFF
clone_size: .; j_call: TRBJ2-2; cdr3_length: 15; v_call: TRBV7-3; d_call: .; cdr3_nt: TGTGCCAGCAGCTCTACTAATTCGAACACCGGGGAGCTGTTTTTT; cdr3_aa: CASSSTNSNTGELFF
clone_size: .; j_call: TRBJ2-5; cdr3_length: 15; v_call: TRBV4-3; d_call: .; cdr3_nt: TGCGCCAGCAGCCAAGATCTACAGCCCCAAGAGACCCAGTACTTC; cdr3_aa: CASSQDLQPQETQYF
clone_size: .; j_call: TRBJ1-1; cdr3_length: 15; v_call: TRBV5-6; d_call: .; cdr3_nt: TGTGCCAGCAGCTTTGGTGGGGGCCTGAGGACTGAAGCTTTCTTT; cdr3_aa: CASSFGGGLRTEAFF
clone_size: .; j_call: TRBJ1-6; cdr3_length: 14; v_call: TRBV5-1; d_call: TRBD1; cdr3_nt: TGCGCCAGCAGCTTTGGACAGGGGGCCTCACCCCTCCACTTT; cdr3_aa: CASSFGQGASPLHF
clone_size: .; j_call: TRBJ2-7; cdr3_length: 16; v_call: TRBV4-3; d_call: TRBD1; cdr3_nt: TGCGCCAGCAGCCAAGATTGGGGACAGGGGGCCTACGAGCAGTACTTC; cdr3_aa: CASSQDWGQGAYEQYF
clone_size: .; j_call: TRBJ2-7; cdr3_length: 16; v_call: TRBV28; d_call: TRBD1; cdr3_nt: TGTGCCAGCAGCCTTCCCCGGACAGGGGCCTCCTACGAGCAGTACTTC; cdr3_aa: CASSLPRTGASYEQYF
clone_size: .; j_call: TRBJ1-4; cdr3_length: 17; v_call: TRBV7-2; d_call: .; cdr3_nt: TGTGCCAGCAGCCGACGGTCAGGGGCTGCAACTAATGAAAAACTGTTTTTT; cdr3_aa: CASSRRSGAATNEKLFF
clone_size: .; j_call: TRBJ1-4; cdr3_length: 14; v_call: TRBV11-2; d_call: .; cdr3_nt: TGTGCCAGCAGTCCCACAGGGATGGCTGAAAAACTGTTTTTT; cdr3_aa: CASSPTGMAEKLFF
clone_size: .; j_call: TRBJ2-6; cdr3_length: 19; v_call: TRBV27; d_call: TRBD1; cdr3_nt: TGTGCCAGCAGTTCTCTACGGACAGGGGGTTTCTCTGGGGCCAACGTCCTGACTTTC; cdr3_aa: CASSSLRTGGFSGANVLTF
clone_size: .; j_call: TRBJ2-3; cdr3_length: 13; v_call: TRBV19; d_call: .; cdr3_nt: TGTGCCAGTTCCCGGGAGCCTGAAAATACGCAGTATTTT; cdr3_aa: CASSREPENTQYF
clone_size: .; j_call: TRBJ1-4; cdr3_length: 17; v_call: TRBV7-2; d_call: TRBD1; cdr3_nt: TGTGCCAGCAGCAACCCGCTTACAGGGGGTAGGGATGAAAAACTGTTTTTT; cdr3_aa: CASSNPLTGGRDEKLFF
clone_size: .; j_call: TRBJ2-5; cdr3_length: 17; v_call: TRBV5-1; d_call: TRBD2; cdr3_nt: TGCGCCAGCAGCTGGCGGCTAGCGGGGCTCCTAAGGGAGACCCAGTACTTC; cdr3_aa: CASSWRLAGLLRETQYF
clone_size: .; j_call: TRBJ2-2; cdr3_length: 13; v_call: TRBV7-3; d_call: TRBD2; cdr3_nt: TGTGCCAGCAGCCGGGGGGGCTCCGGGGAGCTGTTTTTT; cdr3_aa: CASSRGGSGELFF
clone_size: .; j_call: TRBJ2-2; cdr3_length: 16; v_call: TRBV4-3; d_call: TRBD2; cdr3_nt: TGCGCCAGCAGCCCGAGAGCGGGGGGGCTTACCGGGGAGCTGTTTTTT; cdr3_aa: CASSPRAGGLTGELFF
clone_size: .; j_call: TRBJ1-5; cdr3_length: 15; v_call: TRBV19; d_call: TRBD1; cdr3_nt: TGTGCCAGTAGTTCCACAGGGGGCCCCAATCAGCCCCAGCATTTT; cdr3_aa: CASSSTGGPNQPQHF
clone_size: .; j_call: TRBJ2-7; cdr3_length: 14; v_call: TRBV28; d_call: TRBD2; cdr3_nt: TGTGCCAGCACCGGGGGGACGCTAACCTACGAGCAGTACTTC; cdr3_aa: CASTGGTLTYEQYF
clone_size: .; j_call: TRBJ2-3; cdr3_length: 14; v_call: TRBV7-3; d_call: TRBD2; cdr3_nt: TGTGCCAGCAGCTCGGGAGGGGGGACAGATACGCAGTATTTT; cdr3_aa: CASSSGGGTDTQYF
clone_size: few; j_call: TRBJ2-1; cdr3_length: 17; v_call: TRBV5-1; d_call: TRBD2; cdr3_nt: TGCGCCAGCAGTCCAGTGGCTAGCGGGGGCCCCCTCAATGAGCAGTTCTTC; cdr3_aa: CASSPVASGGPLNEQFF
clone_size: .; j_call: TRBJ2-2; cdr3_length: 14; v_call: TRBV15; d_call: TRBD2; cdr3_nt: TGTGCCACCAGCAGAGAGGCGGGAGCCGGGGAGCTGTTTTTT; cdr3_aa: CATSREAGAGELFF
clone_size: .; j_call: TRBJ2-5; cdr3_length: 16; v_call: TRBV11-2; d_call: TRBD2; cdr3_nt: TGTGCCAGCAGCTTACTAAGGCTAGCGGGGCAAGAGACCCAGTACTTC; cdr3_aa: CASSLLRLAGQETQYF
clone_size: few; j_call: TRBJ2-1; cdr3_length: 17; v_call: TRBV5-6; d_call: TRBD2; cdr3_nt: TGTGCCAGCGGGCGACTAGCGGGGGGGCTTACCTACAATGAGCAGTTCTTC; cdr3_aa: CASGRLAGGLTYNEQFF
clone_size: .; j_call: TRBJ2-3; cdr3_length: 15; v_call: TRBV5-1; d_call: TRBD1; cdr3_nt: TGCGCCAGCAGCTTGGAGGACAGGCAAGCAGATACGCAGTATTTT; cdr3_aa: CASSLEDRQADTQYF
clone_size: .; j_call: TRBJ1-6; cdr3_length: 13; v_call: TRBV5-1; d_call: TRBD1; cdr3_nt: TGCGCCAGCAGCTTGGGAGGGGGCACACCCCTCCACTTT; cdr3_aa: CASSLGGGTPLHF
clone_size: few; j_call: TRBJ1-2; cdr3_length: 13; v_call: TRBV27; d_call: .; cdr3_nt: TGTGCCAGCAGTTTAGGACAGCCCTATGGCTACACCTTC; cdr3_aa: CASSLGQPYGYTF
clone_size: .; j_call: TRBJ2-1; cdr3_length: 16; v_call: TRBV7-3; d_call: TRBD2; cdr3_nt: TGTGCCAGCAGTCCCCCCGGGACTAGCGGGGGGAATGAGCAGTTCTTC; cdr3_aa: CASSPPGTSGGNEQFF
clone_size: .; j_call: TRBJ2-7; cdr3_length: 12; v_call: TRBV27; d_call: .; cdr3_nt: TGTGCCAGCGGAGACAGACCCTACGAGCAGTACTTC; cdr3_aa: CASGDRPYEQYF
clone_size: .; j_call: TRBJ1-3; cdr3_length: 14; v_call: TRBV29-1; d_call: .; cdr3_nt: TGCAGCGCAATTCCCGGGAACTCTGGAAACACCATATATTTT; cdr3_aa: CSAIPGNSGNTIYF
clone_size: .; j_call: TRBJ1-1; cdr3_length: 14; v_call: TRBV14; d_call: .; cdr3_nt: TGTGCCAGCAGCCCGACAAATATGAACACTGAAGCTTTCTTT; cdr3_aa: CASSPTNMNTEAFF